A single sample is the source of the 22 T cell receptor beta chains below, sequenced in a study of T cell responses to AZD1222 COVID-19 vaccine. Data came from immunoSEQ multiplex PCR; TCRdb stores just in-frame clones and leaves some out. The sample yields roughly 140,000 clones, roughly 90% seen once. The sample consisted of peripheral blood, taken 28 days after the second AZD1222 dose. These receptors originate from an adult who received the AZD1222 COVID-19 vaccine.

The chain's CDR3 is CASSEQGGVNTEAFF. The CDR3 DNA reads TGTGCCAGCAGTGAACAGGGCGGGGTGAACACTGAAGCTTTCTTT. The chain has TRBV6-1 and TRBJ1-1, with D perhaps matching TRBD1 (5 bases). Trimming removed 2 bases from V and 0 bases from J, with 10 bases in between. CDR1 is MNHNS, CDR2 SASEGT, per germline. The CDR3 consists of 15 residues.

This rearrangement joins TRBV7-8 to TRBJ1-2, with TRBD1 identical over 7 bases. CDR3 length equals 19 residues. The junction had 22 bases not matched to a gene; V was cut back by 5 bases and J by 4 bases. The germline gives CDR1 SGHVS, CDR2 FQNEAQ. CDR3 sequence reads: CASSHNQGSIPGQLYGYTF. Written as DNA, the CDR3 is TGTGCCAGCAGCCATAATCAGGGTTCTATTCCGGGACAGCTCTATGGCTACACCTTC.

This clone has only one observation. The J gene is TRBJ2-1, the V gene TRBV4-2; 10 nucleotides line up with TRBD2. Germline-derived CDR1 and CDR2 are LGHNA and YNFKEQ. The V segment lost 8 bases and the J segment 1 base; nucleotides outside the gene matches: 11. CDR3 length: 17 residues. This CDR3 is CASRGSGRAFSYNEQFF. The CDR3 DNA reads TGTGCCAGCCGGGGGAGCGGGAGGGCCTTTTCCTACAATGAGCAGTTCTTC.

The V gene is TRBV4-2, the J gene TRBJ2-2; TRBD2 aligns across 8 bases. Trimming at V came to 0 bases and at J to 3 bases, leaving 9 bases not matched to a gene. CDR3 length: 18 amino acids. Germline CDR1 is LGHNA and CDR2 is YNFKEQ. In nucleotides, the CDR3 is TGTGCCAGCAGCCAAGAACCGTTAGCGGGGTATGACACCGGGGAGCTGTTTTTT. Amino acids: CASSQEPLAGYDTGELFF.

This clone was counted between two and nine times. This CDR3 is CASSRGTGAEAFF. For the CDR3, the DNA is TGTGCCAGCAGCCGGGGGACAGGGGCTGAAGCTTTCTTT. This chain joins TRBV7-9 and TRBJ1-1; 10 bases match TRBD1. The germline gives CDR1 SEHNR, CDR2 FQNEAQ (reference sequence). The CDR3 runs 13 residues. Germline trimming cut 5 bases from V and 6 bases from J; bases unmatched to any gene: 3.

This clone was seen only once. The gene calls are TRBV5-5 and TRBJ1-4; possible D gene TRBD1, 5 bases. Germline V gives CDR1 SGHKS, CDR2 YYEKEE (reference sequence). This CDR3 region has 14 residues. Trimming stripped 4 bases from V and 8 bases from J, with 15 bases between. CDR3 sequence: CASSLQGGREKLFF. CDR3 DNA sequence: TGTGCCAGCAGCCTCCAGGGAGGGAGAGAAAAACTGTTTTTT.

This chain links TRBV9 with TRBJ1-6, with unresolved D. Per the germline V gene, CDR1 is SGDLS and CDR2 is YYNGEE. The CDR3 loop spans 15 amino acids. The V and J ends lost 4 bases and 6 bases respectively, with 14 bases between them. The CDR3 loop reads CASSFRQGINSPLHF. CDR3 bases: TGTGCCAGCAGCTTCCGACAAGGGATTAATTCACCCCTCCACTTT.

The V gene is TRBV18, the J gene TRBJ1-5; D ambiguous. The CDR3 loop spans 14 amino acids. Germline V gene data show CDR1 as KGHSH and CDR2 as LQKENI. V lost 2 bases and J lost 3, with 8 bases in between. CDR3 in amino acids: CASSPGLDNQPQHF. The CDR3 DNA follows: TGTGCCAGCTCACCAGGGCTAGACAATCAGCCCCAGCATTTT.

The V gene is TRBV28, the J gene TRBJ2-5, with D unclear. Per the germline V gene, CDR1 is MDHEN and CDR2 is SYDVKM. Trimming cost V 3 bases and J 1 base, with 12 bases left between them. This CDR3 has 15 residues. Here the CDR3 DNA reads TGTGCCAGCAGTTTGACATCAACGGGCCAAGAGACCCAGTACTTC. Its protein is CASSLTSTGQETQYF.

V and J are TRBV5-5 and TRBJ1-6, with 11 bases lining up with TRBD1. Trimming took 0 bases from V and 14 from J; bases not matched to a gene: 10. Germline-derived CDR1 and CDR2 are SGHKS and YYEKEE (reference sequence). CDR3 length: 16 residues. This CDR3 is CASSLGTGGYGVALHF. The CDR3, as DNA: TGTGCCAGCAGCTTGGGGACAGGGGGCTATGGGGTAGCCCTCCACTTT.

This clone was seen only once. The chain employs TRBV19 and TRBJ2-5, with TRBD2 matching 9 bases. Germline values: CDR1 LNHDA, CDR2 SQIVND (reference sequence). CDR3 length: 15 residues. V lost 4 bases to trimming and J lost 4 bases; unmatched junction nucleotides: 7. DNA for the CDR3: TGTGCCAGTAGTAGTCGGGGAGCGGGAGGAGAGACCCAGTACTTC. Its translation: CASSSRGAGGETQYF.

This chain uses TRBV21-1 with TRBJ2-1; the DNA was not compared with TRBD2, the D call given in the table. TRBV21-1 has pseudogene status. This CDR3 is built from 19 residues. CDR3 amino acids: CASSKKRGTSGKGHNEQFF. For the CDR3, the DNA is TGTGCCAGCAGCAAAAAGCGGGGGACTAGCGGGAAGGGACATAATGAGCAGTTCTTC.

V usage is TRBV28 and J usage is TRBJ1-1; 8 bases map to TRBD1. Germline CDR1 MDHEN, CDR2 SYDVKM. The CDR3 is 17 residues long. V was clipped by 5 bases and J by 7 bases; unmatched bases: 18. For the CDR3, the DNA is TGTGCCAGCAGTCCCACAGGGGGGATTTACAACAACGGTGAAGCTTTCTTT. Its translation: CASSPTGGIYNNGEAFF. Variable domain in full (rest from reference TRBV28 and TRBJ1-1): DVKVTQSSRYLVKRTGEKVFLECVQDMDHENMFWYRQDPGLGLRLIYFSYDVKMKEKGDIPEGYSVSREKKERFSLILESASTNQTSMYLCASSPTGGIYNNGEAFFGQGTRLTVV.

The chain uses TRBV12-3 or TRBV12-4 and TRBJ2-3; D is perhaps TRBD2 (6 bases). Trimming took 4 bases from V and 6 from J, leaving 11 bases between them. This CDR3 comprises 13 residues. CDR3 coding DNA: TGTGCCAGCAGTTACAATGGGGGGGATACGCAGTATTTT. Its protein product is CASSYNGGDTQYF.

A few counts support this clone. The V gene is TRBV4-2, the J gene TRBJ1-3; 8 bases align to TRBD1. This CDR3 has 19 amino acids. With V trimmed by 0 bases and J by 2 bases, 12 bases remained unmatched. CDR1 and CDR2 from the germline V gene are LGHNA and YNFKEQ. CDR3 DNA: TGTGCCAGCAGCCAAGACGGCTGGACAGGGAAAATTGCTGGAAACACCATATATTTT. Translated, it gives CASSQDGWTGKIAGNTIYF.

A remark on this clone: Mismatch with germline at one junction end may stem from a read error. The chain carries TRBV12-3 or TRBV12-4 and TRBJ1-1; D remains ambiguous. The CDR3 extends over 12 amino acids. The CDR3 nucleotides are TGTGCCAGCAGTTTCTATCACATTCACCCAGTCTTT. Residues: CASSFYHIHPVF.

The chain links TRBV7-6 to TRBJ1-4, with 10 bases that match TRBD1. CDR3 length: 17 amino acids. Trimming removed 5 bases from V and 7 bases from J; junction bases left unmatched: 13. Looked up from germline, CDR1 is SGHVS and CDR2 is FNYEAQ. In DNA form, the CDR3 reads TGTGCCAGCAGCCTCTTGCGGGACAGGGGACGCGGTGAAAAACTGTTTTTT. Translating it yields CASSLLRDRGRGEKLFF.

V is TRBV24-1 and J is TRBJ2-3; D is possibly TRBD2 (6 bases). Germline assignment: CDR1 KGHDR and CDR2 SFDVKD. The CDR3 covers 15 residues. The V and J ends lost 7 bases and 0 bases respectively, with 13 bases between them. The CDR3 loop reads CATSPGGLSTDTQYF. CDR3 coding DNA: TGTGCCACCAGCCCTGGGGGGTTAAGCACAGATACGCAGTATTTT.

J is TRBJ1-1 and V is TRBV7-2; tentative D call: TRBD1 (5 bases). The ends were cut back, 5 bases at V and 5 bases at J, with 18 bases in the middle. Per the germline V gene, CDR1 is SGHTA and CDR2 is FQGNSA. This CDR3 region has 15 residues. CDR3 in amino acids: CASSQRMTDATEAFF. The DNA for the CDR3 is TGTGCCAGCAGCCAACGAATGACAGACGCAACTGAAGCTTTCTTT.

The J gene is TRBJ2-3, the V gene TRBV20-1; TRBD2 matches 9 bases. CDR1 is DFQATT, CDR2 SNEGSKA, per germline (reference sequence). After removal of 3 bases from V and 3 bases from J, the junction contained 4 bases not matched to a gene. The CDR3 loop spans 14 amino acids. CDR3 DNA sequence: TGCAGTGCTAGTTTGGGACTAGCAACAGATACGCAGTATTTT. It yields the protein CSASLGLATDTQYF.

The chain is built from TRBV28 and TRBJ2-3; 10 bases fit TRBD2. CDR1 MDHEN and CDR2 SYDVKM come from the germline V gene. Unmatched junction bases numbered 9, after V lost 4 bases and J lost 2 bases. CDR3 size: 17 residues. CDR3 bases: TGTGCCAGCAGTTCCCGGACTAGCGGTATCGTCACAGATACGCAGTATTTT. Its translation: CASSSRTSGIVTDTQYF.

J is TRBJ1-2 and V is TRBV10-3; 10 positions agree with TRBD1. CDR1 is ENHRY and CDR2 is SYGVKD in the germline V gene. V shed 7 bases and J 4 bases; nucleotides not matched to a gene: 3. The CDR3 has 13 amino acids. DNA of the CDR3: TGTGCCATCATGACAGGGGGCCGCTATGGCTACACCTTC. The encoded protein is CAIMTGGRYGYTF.